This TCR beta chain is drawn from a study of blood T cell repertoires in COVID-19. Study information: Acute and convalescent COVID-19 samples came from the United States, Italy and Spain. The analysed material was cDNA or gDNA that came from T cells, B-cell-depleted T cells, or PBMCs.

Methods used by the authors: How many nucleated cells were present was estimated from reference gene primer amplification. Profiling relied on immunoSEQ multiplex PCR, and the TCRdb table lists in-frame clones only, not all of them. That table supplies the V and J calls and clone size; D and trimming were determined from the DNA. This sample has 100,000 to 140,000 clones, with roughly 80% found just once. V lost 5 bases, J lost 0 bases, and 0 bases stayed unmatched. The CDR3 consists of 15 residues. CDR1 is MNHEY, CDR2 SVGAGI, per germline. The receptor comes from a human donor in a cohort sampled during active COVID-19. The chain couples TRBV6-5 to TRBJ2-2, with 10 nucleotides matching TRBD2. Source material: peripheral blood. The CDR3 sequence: CASSLAGANTGELFF. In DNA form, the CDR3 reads TGTGCCAGCAGTCTAGCGGGAGCGAACACCGGGGAGCTGTTTTTT.